The TCR beta chain described here comes from a study of blood T cell repertoires in COVID-19. In the study overall: Acute and convalescent COVID-19 samples came from the United States, Italy and Spain. T cells, B-cell-depleted T cells, or PBMCs supplied cDNA or gDNA.

Methods used by the authors: Amplification with reference gene primers provided the estimates of nucleated cell counts. Measured with immunoSEQ multiplex PCR; TCRdb has only the in-frame clones, and not every one. The V and J calls and the clone size are those of that table, but D and trimming were determined from the DNA. The sample includes 100,000 to 150,000 clones, roughly 83% of them seen just once. Germline V lookup: CDR1 LGHDT, CDR2 YNNKEL (reference sequence). V lost 0 bases and J lost 8; bases outside the gene matches: 9. The CDR3 is 16 residues long. The specimen sequenced was peripheral blood. This clonotype was obtained from a man between 40 and 49 years old with active or convalescent COVID-19. This chain uses TRBV3-1 (or the pseudogene TRBV3-2) with TRBJ2-3, with 9 nucleotides matching TRBD2. The CDR3 DNA reads as TGTGCCAGCAGCCAAGATCCCGGCGGGGGGGACGTTACGCAGTATTTT. Residues: CASSQDPGGGDVTQYF.